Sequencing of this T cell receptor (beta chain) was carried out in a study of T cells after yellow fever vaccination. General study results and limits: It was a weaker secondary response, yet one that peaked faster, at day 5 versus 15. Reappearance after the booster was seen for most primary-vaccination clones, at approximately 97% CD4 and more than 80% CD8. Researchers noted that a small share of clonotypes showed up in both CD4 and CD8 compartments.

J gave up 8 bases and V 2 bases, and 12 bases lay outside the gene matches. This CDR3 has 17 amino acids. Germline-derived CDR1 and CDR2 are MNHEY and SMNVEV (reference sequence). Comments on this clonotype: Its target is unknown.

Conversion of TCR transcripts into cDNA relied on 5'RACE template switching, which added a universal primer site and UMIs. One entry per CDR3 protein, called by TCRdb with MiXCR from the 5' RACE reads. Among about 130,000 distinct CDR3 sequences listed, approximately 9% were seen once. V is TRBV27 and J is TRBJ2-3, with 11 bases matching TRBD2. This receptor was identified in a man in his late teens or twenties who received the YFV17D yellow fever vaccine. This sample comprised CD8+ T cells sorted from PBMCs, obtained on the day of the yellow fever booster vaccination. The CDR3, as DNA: TGTGCCAGCAGTTTAACCCATATAGCGGGGGGGCCAGGTACGCAGTATTTT. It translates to CASSLTHIAGGPGTQYF.